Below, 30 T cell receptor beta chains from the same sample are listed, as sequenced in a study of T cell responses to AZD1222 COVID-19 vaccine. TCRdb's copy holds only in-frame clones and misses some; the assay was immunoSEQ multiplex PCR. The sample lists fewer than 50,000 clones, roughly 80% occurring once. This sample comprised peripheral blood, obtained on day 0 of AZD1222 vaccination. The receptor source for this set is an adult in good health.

The DNA of the CDR3 is TGTGCCAGCAGCTTGGTAGCGACAAACTCTAACTATGGCTACACCTTC. Translation: CASSLVATNSNYGYTF. The chain joins TRBV5-5 to TRBJ1-2; D gene unclear. Trimming stripped 0 bases from V and 0 bases from J, with 12 bases between. The germline gives CDR1 SGHKS, CDR2 YYEKEE (reference sequence). This CDR3 region has 16 residues.

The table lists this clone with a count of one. The chain's CDR3 is CASSQAGQPQHF. The CDR3 coding sequence is TGTGCCAGCAGCCAAGCCGGTCAGCCCCAGCATTTT. The chain uses TRBV3-1 (or the pseudogene TRBV3-2) and TRBJ1-5; no reliable D call. From germline, CDR1 is LGHDT and CDR2 YNNKEL (reference sequence). V shed 1 base and J shed 6 bases, with 4 bases lying between them. This CDR3 region has 12 residues.

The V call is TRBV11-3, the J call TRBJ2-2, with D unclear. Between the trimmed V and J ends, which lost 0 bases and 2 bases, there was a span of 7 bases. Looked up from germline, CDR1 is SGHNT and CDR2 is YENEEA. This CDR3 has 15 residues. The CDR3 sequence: CASSLDGSNTGELFF. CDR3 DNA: TGTGCCAGCAGCTTAGATGGCAGTAACACCGGGGAGCTGTTTTTT. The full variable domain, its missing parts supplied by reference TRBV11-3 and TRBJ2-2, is EAGVVQSPRYKIIEKKQPVAFWCNPISGHNTLYWYLQNLGQGPELLIRYENEEAVDDSQLPKDRFSAERLKGVDSTLKIQPAELGDSAVYLCASSLDGSNTGELFFGEGSRLTVL.

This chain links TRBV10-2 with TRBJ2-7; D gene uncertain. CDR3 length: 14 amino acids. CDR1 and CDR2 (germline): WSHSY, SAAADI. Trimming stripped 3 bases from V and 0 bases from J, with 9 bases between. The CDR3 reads CASSEQSLSYEQYF. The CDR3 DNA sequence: TGCGCCAGCAGTGAACAGTCCCTCTCCTACGAGCAGTACTTC.

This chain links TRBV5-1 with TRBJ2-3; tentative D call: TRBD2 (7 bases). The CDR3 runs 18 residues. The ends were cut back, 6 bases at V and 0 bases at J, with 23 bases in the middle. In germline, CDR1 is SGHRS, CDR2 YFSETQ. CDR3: CASTRGLADLFSTDTQYF. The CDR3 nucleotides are TGCGCCAGCACCCGGGGGCTAGCGGACCTATTTAGCACAGATACGCAGTATTTT.

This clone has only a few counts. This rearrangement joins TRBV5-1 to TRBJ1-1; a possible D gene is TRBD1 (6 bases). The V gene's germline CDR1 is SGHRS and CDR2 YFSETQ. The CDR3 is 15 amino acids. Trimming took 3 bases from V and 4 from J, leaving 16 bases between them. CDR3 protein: CASSSLGQKGTEAFF. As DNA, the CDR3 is TGCGCCAGCAGCTCCCTCGGACAGAAGGGCACTGAAGCTTTCTTT.

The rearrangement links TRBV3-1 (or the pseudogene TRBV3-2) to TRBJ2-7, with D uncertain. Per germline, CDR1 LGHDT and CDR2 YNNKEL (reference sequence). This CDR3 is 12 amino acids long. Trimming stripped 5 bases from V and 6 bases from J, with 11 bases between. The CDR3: CASSVRSREQYF. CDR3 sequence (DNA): TGTGCCAGCAGCGTCCGATCACGCGAGCAGTACTTC.

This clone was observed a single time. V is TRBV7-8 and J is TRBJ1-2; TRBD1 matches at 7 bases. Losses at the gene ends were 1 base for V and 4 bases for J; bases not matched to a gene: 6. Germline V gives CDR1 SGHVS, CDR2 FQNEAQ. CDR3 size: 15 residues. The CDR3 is CASSLDRQGSYGYTF. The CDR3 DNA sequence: TGTGCCAGCAGCTTAGACCGACAGGGAAGCTATGGCTACACCTTC.

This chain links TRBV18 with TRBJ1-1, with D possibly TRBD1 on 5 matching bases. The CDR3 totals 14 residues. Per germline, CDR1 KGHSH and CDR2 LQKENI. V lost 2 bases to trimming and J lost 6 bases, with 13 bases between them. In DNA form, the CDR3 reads TGTGCCAGCTCACCAAGAGGGGCGGCCGCTGAAGCTTTCTTT. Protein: CASSPRGAAAEAFF.

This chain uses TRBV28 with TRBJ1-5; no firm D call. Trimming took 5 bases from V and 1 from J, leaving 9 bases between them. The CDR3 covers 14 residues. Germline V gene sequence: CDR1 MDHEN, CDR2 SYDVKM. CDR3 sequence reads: CASSLDGSNQPQHF. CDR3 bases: TGTGCCAGCAGTCTGGACGGGAGCAATCAGCCCCAGCATTTT. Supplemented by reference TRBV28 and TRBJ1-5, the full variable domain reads DVKVTQSSRYLVKRTGEKVFLECVQDMDHENMFWYRQDPGLGLRLIYFSYDVKMKEKGDIPEGYSVSREKKERFSLILESASTNQTSMYLCASSLDGSNQPQHFGDGTRLSIL.

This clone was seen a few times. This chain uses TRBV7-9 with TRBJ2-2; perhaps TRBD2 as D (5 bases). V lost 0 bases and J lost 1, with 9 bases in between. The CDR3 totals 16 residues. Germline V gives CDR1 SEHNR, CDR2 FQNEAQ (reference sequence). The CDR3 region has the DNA TGTGCCAGCAGCTTAGCCTCGGGGATGAACACCGGGGAGCTGTTTTTT. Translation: CASSLASGMNTGELFF.

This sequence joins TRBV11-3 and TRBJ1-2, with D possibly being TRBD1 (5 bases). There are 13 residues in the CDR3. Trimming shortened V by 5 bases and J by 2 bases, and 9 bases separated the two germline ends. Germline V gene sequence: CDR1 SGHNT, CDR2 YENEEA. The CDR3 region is CASSRDRNYGYTF. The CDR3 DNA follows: TGTGCCAGCAGCCGTGACAGAAACTATGGCTACACCTTC.

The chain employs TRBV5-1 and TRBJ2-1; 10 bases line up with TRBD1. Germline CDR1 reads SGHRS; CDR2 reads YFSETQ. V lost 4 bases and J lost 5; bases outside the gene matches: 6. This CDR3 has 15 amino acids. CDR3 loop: CASSLGTGEHNEQFF. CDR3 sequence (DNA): TGCGCCAGCAGCCTTGGGACAGGGGAACACAATGAGCAGTTCTTC.

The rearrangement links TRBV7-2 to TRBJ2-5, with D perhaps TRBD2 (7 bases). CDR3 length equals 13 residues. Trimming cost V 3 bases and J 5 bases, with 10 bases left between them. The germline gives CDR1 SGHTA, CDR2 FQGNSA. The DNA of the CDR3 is TGTGCCAGCAGCTTCGGGGGGCGGGAGACCCAGTACTTC. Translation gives CASSFGGRETQYF.

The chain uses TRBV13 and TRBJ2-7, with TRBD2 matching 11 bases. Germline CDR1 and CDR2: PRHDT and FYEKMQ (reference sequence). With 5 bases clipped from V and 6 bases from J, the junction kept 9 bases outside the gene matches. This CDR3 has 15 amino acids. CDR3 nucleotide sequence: TGTGCCAGCAGCCTCCGACTAGCGGGGAAGGGCGAGCAGTACTTC. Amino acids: CASSLRLAGKGEQYF.

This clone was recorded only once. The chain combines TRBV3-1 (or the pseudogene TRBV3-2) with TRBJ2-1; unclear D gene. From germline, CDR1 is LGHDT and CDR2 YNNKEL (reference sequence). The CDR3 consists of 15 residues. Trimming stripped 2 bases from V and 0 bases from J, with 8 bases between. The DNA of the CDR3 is TGTGCCAGCAGCCAACAGGCGAGCTCCTACAATGAGCAGTTCTTC. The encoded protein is CASSQQASSYNEQFF.

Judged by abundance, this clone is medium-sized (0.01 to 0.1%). The CDR3 loop reads CASSQDPTGSGNTIYF. DNA for the CDR3: TGCGCCAGCAGCCAAGATCCGACCGGCTCTGGAAACACCATATATTTT. The chain employs TRBV4-3 and TRBJ1-3, with no clear D. The CDR3 consists of 16 residues. V was shortened by 0 bases and J by 0 bases, with 9 bases between the two germline ends. CDR1 is LGHNA, CDR2 YSLEER, per germline.

The DNA for the CDR3 is TGCGCCAGCAGTAGGAGTCTAAATGAAAAACTGTTTTTT. This encodes CASSRSLNEKLFF. The rearrangement joins TRBV5-1 to TRBJ1-4; D gene uncertain. Germline V gene lookup returns CDR1 SGHRS and CDR2 YFSETQ. Between the trimmed V and J ends, which lost 5 bases and 5 bases, there was a span of 10 bases. This CDR3 is 13 amino acids long.

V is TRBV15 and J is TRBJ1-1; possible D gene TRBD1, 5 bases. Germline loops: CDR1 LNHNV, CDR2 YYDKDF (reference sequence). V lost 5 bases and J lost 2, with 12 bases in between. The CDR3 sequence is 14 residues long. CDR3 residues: CATSLLGVNTEAFF. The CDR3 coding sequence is TGTGCCACCAGCCTATTGGGGGTTAACACTGAAGCTTTCTTT.

CDR3 amino acids: CASRGGSRGLLTDTQYF. CDR3 coding DNA: TGTGCCAGCAGGGGAGGGTCCAGGGGGCTTTTGACAGATACGCAGTATTTT. V is TRBV11-2 and J is TRBJ2-3; D possibly corresponds to TRBD1 (8 bases). This CDR3 contains 17 residues. The V and J ends lost 6 bases and 3 bases respectively, with 22 bases between them. Germline V gene sequence: CDR1 SGHAT, CDR2 FQNNGV. Using reference TRBV11-2 and TRBJ2-3 for the parts outside the CDR3, the full variable domain is EAGVAQSPRYKIIEKRQSVAFWCNPISGHATLYWYQQILGQGPKLLIQFQNNGVVDDSQLPKDRFSAERLKGVDSTLKIQPAKLEDSAVYLCASRGGSRGLLTDTQYFGPGTRLTVL.

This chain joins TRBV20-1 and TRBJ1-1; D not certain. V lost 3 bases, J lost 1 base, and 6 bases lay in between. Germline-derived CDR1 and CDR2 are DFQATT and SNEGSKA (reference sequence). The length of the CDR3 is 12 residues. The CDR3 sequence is CSASQSNTEAFF. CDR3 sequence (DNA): TGCAGTGCTAGTCAGTCGAACACTGAAGCTTTCTTT.

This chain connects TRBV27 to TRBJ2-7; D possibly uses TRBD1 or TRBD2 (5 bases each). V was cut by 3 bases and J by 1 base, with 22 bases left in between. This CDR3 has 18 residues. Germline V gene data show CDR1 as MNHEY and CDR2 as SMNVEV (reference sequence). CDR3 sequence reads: CASSFRPPGTLWSYEQYF. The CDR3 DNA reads TGTGCCAGCAGTTTCCGGCCCCCGGGGACCCTCTGGTCCTACGAGCAGTACTTC.

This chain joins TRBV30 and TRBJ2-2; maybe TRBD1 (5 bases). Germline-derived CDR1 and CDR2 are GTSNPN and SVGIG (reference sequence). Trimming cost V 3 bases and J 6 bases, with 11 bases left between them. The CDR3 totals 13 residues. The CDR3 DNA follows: TGTGCCTGGAGGAGACAGTTGGCCGGGGAGCTGTTTTTT. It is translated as CAWRRQLAGELFF.

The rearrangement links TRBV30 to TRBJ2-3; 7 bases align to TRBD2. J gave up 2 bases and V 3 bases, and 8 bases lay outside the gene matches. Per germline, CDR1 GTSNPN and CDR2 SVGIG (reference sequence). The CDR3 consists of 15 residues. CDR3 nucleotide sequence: TGTGCCTGGAGCCTCTGGCGGGGGTTCACAGATACGCAGTATTTT. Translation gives CAWSLWRGFTDTQYF.

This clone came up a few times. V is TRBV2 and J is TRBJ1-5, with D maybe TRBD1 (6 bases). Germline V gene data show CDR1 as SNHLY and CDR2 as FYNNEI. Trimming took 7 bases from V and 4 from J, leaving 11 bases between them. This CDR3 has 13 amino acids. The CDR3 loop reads CASMRDTNQPQHF. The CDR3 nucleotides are TGTGCCAGCATGCGGGACACGAATCAGCCCCAGCATTTT.

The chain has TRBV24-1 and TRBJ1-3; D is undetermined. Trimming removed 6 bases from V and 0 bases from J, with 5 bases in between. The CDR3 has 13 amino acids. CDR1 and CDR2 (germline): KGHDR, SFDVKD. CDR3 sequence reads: CATSRDSGNTIYF. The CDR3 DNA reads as TGTGCCACCAGTCGGGACTCTGGAAACACCATATATTTT.

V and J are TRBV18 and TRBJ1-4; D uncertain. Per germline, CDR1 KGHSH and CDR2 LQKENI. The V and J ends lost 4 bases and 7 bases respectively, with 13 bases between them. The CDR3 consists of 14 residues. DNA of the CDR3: TGTGCCAGCTCACAGGACCAGGTCCGTGAAAAACTGTTTTTT. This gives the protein CASSQDQVREKLFF.

The CDR3: CASSEVGKESPLHF. DNA of the CDR3: TGTGCCAGCAGTGAAGTCGGGAAGGAATCACCCCTCCACTTT. This chain joins TRBV2 and TRBJ1-6, with D unclear. The CDR3 consists of 14 residues. With 1 base removed from V and 10 bases from J, the gap between germline ends came to 11 bases. CDR1 and CDR2 (germline): SNHLY, FYNNEI. The full variable domain, its missing parts supplied by reference TRBV2 and TRBJ1-6, is EPEVTQTPSHQVTQMGQEVILRCVPISNHLYFYWYRQILGQKVEFLVSFYNNEISEKSEIFDDQFSVERPDGSNFTLKIRSTKLEDSAMYFCASSEVGKESPLHFGNGTRLTVT.

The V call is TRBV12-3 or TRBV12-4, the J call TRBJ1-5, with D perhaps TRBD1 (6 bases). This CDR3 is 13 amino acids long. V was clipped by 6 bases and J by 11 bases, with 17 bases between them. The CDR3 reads CASRTGQSGSQHF. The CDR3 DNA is TGTGCCAGCAGAACCGGACAGTCAGGGTCCCAGCATTTT.

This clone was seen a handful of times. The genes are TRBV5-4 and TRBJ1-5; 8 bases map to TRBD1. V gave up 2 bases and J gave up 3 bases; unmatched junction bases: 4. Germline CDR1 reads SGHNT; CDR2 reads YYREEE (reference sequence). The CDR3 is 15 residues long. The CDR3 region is CASSLDRGVNQPQHF. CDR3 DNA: TGTGCCAGCAGCTTAGACAGGGGCGTCAATCAGCCCCAGCATTTT.